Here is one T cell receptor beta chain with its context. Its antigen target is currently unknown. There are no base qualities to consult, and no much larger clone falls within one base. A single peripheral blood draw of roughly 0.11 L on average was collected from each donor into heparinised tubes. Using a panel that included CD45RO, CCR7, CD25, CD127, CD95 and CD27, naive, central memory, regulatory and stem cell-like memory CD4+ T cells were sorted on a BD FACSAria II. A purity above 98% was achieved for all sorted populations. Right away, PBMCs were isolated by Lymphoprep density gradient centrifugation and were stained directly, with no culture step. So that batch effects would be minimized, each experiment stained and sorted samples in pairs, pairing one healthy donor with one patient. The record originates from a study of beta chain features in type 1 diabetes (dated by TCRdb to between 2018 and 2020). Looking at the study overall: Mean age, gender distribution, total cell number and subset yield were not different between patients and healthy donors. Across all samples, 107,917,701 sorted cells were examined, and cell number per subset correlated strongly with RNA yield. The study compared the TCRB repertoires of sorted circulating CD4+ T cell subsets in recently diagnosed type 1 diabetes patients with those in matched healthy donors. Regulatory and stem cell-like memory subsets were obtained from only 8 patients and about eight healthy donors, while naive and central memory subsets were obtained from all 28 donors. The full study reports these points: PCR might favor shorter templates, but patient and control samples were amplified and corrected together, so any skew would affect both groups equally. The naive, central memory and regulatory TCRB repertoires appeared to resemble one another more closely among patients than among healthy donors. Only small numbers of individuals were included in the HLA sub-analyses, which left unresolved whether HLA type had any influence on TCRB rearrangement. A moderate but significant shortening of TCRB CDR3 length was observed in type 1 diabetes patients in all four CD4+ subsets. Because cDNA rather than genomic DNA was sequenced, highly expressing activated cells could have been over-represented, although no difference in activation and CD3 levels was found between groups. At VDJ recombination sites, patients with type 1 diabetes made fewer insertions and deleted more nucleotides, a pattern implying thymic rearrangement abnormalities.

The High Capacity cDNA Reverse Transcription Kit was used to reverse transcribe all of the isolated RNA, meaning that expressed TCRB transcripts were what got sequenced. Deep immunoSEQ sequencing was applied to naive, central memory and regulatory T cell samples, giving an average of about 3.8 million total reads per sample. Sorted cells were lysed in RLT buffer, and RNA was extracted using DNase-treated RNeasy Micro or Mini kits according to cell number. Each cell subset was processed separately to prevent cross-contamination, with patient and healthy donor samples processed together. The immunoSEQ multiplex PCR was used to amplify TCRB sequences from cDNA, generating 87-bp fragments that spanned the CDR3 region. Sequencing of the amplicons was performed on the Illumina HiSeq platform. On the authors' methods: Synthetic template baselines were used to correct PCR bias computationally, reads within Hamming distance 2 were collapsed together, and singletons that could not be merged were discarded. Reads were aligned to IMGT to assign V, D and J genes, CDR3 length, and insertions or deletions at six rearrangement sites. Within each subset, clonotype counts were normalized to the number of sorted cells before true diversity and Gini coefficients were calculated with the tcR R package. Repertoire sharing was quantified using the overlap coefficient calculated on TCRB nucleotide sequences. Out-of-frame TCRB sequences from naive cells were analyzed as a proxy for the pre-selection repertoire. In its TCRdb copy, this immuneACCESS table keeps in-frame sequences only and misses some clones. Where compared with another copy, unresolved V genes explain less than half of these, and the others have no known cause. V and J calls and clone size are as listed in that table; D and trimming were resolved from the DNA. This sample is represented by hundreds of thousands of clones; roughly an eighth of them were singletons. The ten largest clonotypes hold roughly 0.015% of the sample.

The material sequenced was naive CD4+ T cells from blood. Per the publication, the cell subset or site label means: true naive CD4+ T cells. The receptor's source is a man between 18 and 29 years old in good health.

CDR3 loop: CASSQKSSGQNYGYTF. The DNA sequence reads TGCGCCAGCAGTCAGAAATCTTCTGGTCAGAACTATGGCTACACCTTC. The V and J segments used are TRBV23-1 and TRBJ1-2, with the D gene uncertain. TRBV23-1 is known as an ORF, though its function is uncertain. V is shortened by 3 bases, J by 2 bases, and the region joining them spans 16 bases. CDR3 length: 16 amino acids, cysteine to phenylalanine. Kept here is only the CDR3 DNA, which spans 48 bases and is read in frame from base 1.